This TCR beta chain was observed in a study of blood T cell repertoires in COVID-19. The wider study: T cells, B-cell-depleted T cells, or PBMCs provided the cDNA or gDNA that served as material.

Per the original methods: Amplified reference gene primers provided the basis for estimating nucleated cell counts. The protocol was immunoSEQ multiplex PCR, while the TCRdb copy is restricted to in-frame clones and leaves out a portion. The V and J calls and clone size are taken from that table; D and trimming were inferred from the DNA. The data contain some 380,000 clones, nearly 90% of them singletons. Germline lookup yields CDR1 MNHEY and CDR2 SVGAGI. The CDR3 is made up of 14 amino acids. V gave up 5 bases and J gave up 5 bases, with 15 bases separating them. The chain joins TRBV6-5 to TRBJ1-2, with D tentatively TRBD1 (6 bases). The TCR sequence derives from a man aged 18 to 29 with active or convalescent COVID-19. The sequenced sample consisted of peripheral blood. CDR3 protein: CASSPEGGGYGYTF. In DNA, the CDR3 is TGTGCCAGCAGTCCGGAGGGGGGAGGGTATGGCTACACCTTC.